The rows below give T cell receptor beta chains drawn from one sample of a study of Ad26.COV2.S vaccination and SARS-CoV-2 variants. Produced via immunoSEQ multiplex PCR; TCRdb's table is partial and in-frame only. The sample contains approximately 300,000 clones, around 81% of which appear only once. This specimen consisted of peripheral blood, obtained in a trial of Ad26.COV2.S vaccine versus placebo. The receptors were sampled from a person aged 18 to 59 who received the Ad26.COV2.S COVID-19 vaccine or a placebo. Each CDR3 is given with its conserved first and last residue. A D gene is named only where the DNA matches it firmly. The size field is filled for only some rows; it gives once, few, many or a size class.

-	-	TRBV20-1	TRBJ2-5	TGCAGTGCTAGTTCTCTAGCGATCAGACAGACCCAGTACTTC	CSASSLAIRQTQYF
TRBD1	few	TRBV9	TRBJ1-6	TGTGCCAGCAGCGGGTCTGACAGGGTATATTCACCCCTCCACTTT	CASSGSDRVYSPLHF
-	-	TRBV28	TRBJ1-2	TGTGCCAGTATCCCCGCCTGGGCCGGGCTTGGCGGCTACACCTTC	CASIPAWAGLGGYTF
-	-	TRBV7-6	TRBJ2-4	TGTGCCAGCAGCCCACGTGGAGGGGTCCGGAACATTCAGTACTTC	CASSPRGGVRNIQYF
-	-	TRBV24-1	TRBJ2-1	TGTGCCACCAGTGACCCCGACAGAAATGAGCAGTTCTTC	CATSDPDRNEQFF
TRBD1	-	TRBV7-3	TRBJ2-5	TGTGCCAGCAGCAAGACAGGGCCCGAGACCCAGTACTTC	CASSKTGPETQYF
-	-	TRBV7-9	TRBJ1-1	TGTGCCAGCAGCTTGGGGGGCGGCACTGAAGCTTTCTTT	CASSLGGGTEAFF
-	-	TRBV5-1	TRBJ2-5	TGCGCCAGCAGCCAAGACCAAGAGACCCAGTACTTC	CASSQDQETQYF
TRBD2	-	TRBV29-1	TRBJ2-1	TGCAGCGGATTCGGGGGGGCTGACTACAATGAGCAGTTCTTC	CSGFGGADYNEQFF
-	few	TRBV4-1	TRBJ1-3	TGCGCCAGCAGCCAACTAGACAGGACCGCTGGAAACACCATATATTTT	CASSQLDRTAGNTIYF